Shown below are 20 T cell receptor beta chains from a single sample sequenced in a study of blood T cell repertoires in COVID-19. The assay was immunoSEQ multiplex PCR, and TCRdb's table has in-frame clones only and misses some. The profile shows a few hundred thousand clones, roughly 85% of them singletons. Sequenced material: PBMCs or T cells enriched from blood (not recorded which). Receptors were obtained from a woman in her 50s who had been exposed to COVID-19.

CDR3 DNA: TGTGCCACCAGCAGGCGGGGGGCGGGGACAGATACGCAGTATTTT. Translated: CATSRRGAGTDTQYF. The J gene is TRBJ2-3, the V gene TRBV15; 8 bases agree with TRBD2. The CDR3 totals 15 residues. V lost 3 bases, J lost 3 bases, and 5 bases stayed unmatched. Germline CDR1 and CDR2: LNHNV and YYDKDF (reference sequence).

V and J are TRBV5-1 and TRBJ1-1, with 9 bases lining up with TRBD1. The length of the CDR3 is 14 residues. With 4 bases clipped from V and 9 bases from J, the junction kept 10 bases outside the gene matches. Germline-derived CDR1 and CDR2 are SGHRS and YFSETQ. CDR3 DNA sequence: TGCGCCAGCAGCGCCTCCGGGACAGGGAATCAAGCTTTCTTT. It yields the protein CASSASGTGNQAFF.

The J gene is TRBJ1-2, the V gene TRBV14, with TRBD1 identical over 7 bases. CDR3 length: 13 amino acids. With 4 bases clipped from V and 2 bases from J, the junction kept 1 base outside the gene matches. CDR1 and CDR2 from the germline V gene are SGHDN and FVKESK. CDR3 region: CASSPGQNYGYTF. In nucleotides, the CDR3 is TGTGCCAGCAGCCCGGGACAGAACTATGGCTACACCTTC.

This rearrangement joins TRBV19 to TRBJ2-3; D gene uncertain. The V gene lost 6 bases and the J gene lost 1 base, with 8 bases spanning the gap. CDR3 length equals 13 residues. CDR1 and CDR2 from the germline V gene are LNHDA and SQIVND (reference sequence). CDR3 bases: TGTGCCAGTAGCGCGCTAGGCACAGATACGCAGTATTTT. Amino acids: CASSALGTDTQYF.

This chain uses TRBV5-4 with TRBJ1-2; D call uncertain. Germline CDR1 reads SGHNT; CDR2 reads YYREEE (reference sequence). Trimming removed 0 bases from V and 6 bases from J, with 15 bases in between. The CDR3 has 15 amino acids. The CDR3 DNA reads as TGTGCCAGCAGCTTGGTTGGCGGGCCCCGGGATGGCTACACCTTC. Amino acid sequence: CASSLVGGPRDGYTF. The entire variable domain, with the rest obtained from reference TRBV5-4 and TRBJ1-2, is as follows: ETGVTQSPTHLIKTRGQQVTLRCSSQSGHNTVSWYQQALGQGPQFIFQYYREEENGRGNFPPRFSGLQFPNYSSELNVNALELDDSALYLCASSLVGGPRDGYTFGSGTRLTVV.

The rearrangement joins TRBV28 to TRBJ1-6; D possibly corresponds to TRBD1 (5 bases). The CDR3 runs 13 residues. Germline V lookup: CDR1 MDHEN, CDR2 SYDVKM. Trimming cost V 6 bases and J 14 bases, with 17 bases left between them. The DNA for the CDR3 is TGTGCCAGCAGAACAGGCGGAGTTTTGGCCCTCCACTTT. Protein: CASRTGGVLALHF.

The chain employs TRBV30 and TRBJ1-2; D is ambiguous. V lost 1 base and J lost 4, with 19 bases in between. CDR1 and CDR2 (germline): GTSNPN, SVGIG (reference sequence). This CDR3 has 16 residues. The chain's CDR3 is CAWSGPFNSGSYGYTF. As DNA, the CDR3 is TGTGCCTGGAGTGGCCCCTTTAACTCGGGTTCCTATGGCTACACCTTC.

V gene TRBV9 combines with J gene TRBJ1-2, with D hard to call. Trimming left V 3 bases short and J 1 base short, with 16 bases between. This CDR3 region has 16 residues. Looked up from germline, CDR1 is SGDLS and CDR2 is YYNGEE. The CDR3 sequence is CASSGQPLNFNYGYTF. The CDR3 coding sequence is TGTGCCAGCAGCGGACAACCACTCAACTTTAACTATGGCTACACCTTC.

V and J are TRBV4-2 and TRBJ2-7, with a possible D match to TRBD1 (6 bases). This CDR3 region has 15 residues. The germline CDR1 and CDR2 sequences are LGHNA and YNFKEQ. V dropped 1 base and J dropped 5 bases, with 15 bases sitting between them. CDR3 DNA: TGTGCCAGCAGCCAAGGGGGTCAGGGGATCAACGAGCAGTACTTC. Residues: CASSQGGQGINEQYF.

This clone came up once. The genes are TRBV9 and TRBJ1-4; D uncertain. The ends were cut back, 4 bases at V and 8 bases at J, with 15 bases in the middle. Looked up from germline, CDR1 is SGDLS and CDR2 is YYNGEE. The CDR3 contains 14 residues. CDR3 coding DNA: TGTGCCAGCAGCCAGATGGGGAGGGCCGAAAAACTGTTTTTT. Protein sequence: CASSQMGRAEKLFF.

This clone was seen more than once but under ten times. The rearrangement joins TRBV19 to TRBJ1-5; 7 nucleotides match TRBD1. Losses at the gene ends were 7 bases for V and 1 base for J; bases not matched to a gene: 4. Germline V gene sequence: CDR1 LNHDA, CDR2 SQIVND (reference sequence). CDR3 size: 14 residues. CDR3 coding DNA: TGTGCCAGTAACGAGGGGGCCAGCAATCAGCCCCAGCATTTT. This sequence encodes CASNEGASNQPQHF. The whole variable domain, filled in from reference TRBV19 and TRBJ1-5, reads DGGITQSPKYLFRKEGQNVTLSCEQNLNHDAMYWYRQDPGQGLRLIYYSQIVNDFQKGDIAEGYSVSREKKESFPLTVTSAQKNPTAFYLCASNEGASNQPQHFGDGTRLSIL.

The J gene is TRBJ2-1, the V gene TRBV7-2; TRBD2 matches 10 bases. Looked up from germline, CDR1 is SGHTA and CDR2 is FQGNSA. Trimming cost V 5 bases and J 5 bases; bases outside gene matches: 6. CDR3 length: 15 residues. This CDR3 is CASSRGLALDNEQFF. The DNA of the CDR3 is TGTGCCAGCAGCCGGGGACTAGCGTTGGACAATGAGCAGTTCTTC.

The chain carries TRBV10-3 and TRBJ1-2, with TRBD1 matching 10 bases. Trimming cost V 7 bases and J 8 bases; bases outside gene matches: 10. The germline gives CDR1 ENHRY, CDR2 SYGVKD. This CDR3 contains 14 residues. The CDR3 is CAIKGQGITEGYTF. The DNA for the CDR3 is TGTGCCATCAAGGGACAGGGGATCACGGAAGGCTACACCTTC.

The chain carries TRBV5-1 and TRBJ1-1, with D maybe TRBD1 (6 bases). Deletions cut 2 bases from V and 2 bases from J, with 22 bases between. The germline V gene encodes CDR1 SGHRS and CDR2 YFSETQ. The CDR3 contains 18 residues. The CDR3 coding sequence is TGCGCCAGCAGCTTCGAACACAACAGGGAATCGCGCAACACTGAAGCTTTCTTT. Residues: CASSFEHNRESRNTEAFF.

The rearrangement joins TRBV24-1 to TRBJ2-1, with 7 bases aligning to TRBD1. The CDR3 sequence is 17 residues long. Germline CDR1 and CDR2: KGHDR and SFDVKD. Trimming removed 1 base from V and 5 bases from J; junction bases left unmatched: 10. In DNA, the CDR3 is TGTGCCACCAGTGATTTCAAGACAGGGAGTTCTAACAATGAGCAGTTCTTC. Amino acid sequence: CATSDFKTGSSNNEQFF.

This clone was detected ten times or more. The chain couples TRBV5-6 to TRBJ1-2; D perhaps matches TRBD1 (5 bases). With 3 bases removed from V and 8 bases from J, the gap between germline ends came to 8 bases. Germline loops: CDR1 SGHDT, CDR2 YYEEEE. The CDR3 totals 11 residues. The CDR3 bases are TGTGCCAGCAGCTCCCAGGGAGGCTACACCTTC. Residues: CASSSQGGYTF.

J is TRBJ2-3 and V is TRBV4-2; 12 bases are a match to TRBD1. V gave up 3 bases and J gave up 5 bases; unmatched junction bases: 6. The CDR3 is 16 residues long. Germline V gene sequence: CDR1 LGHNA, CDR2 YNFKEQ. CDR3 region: CASSQGTGGAEDTQYF. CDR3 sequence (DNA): TGTGCCAGCAGCCAGGGGACAGGGGGCGCGGAAGATACGCAGTATTTT.

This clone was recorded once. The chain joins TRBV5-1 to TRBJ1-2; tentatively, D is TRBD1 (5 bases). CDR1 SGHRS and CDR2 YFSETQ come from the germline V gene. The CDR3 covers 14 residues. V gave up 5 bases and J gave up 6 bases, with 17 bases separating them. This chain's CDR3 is CASRHLTGDDGYTF. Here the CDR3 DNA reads TGCGCCAGCAGGCATTTGACGGGGGACGATGGCTACACCTTC.

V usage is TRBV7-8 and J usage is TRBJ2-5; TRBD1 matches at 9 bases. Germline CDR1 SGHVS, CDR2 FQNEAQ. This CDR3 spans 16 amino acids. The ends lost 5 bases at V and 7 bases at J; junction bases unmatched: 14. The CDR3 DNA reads TGTGCCAGCAGCGCCACCATCGGACAGGGGATGGGGACCCAGTACTTC. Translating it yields CASSATIGQGMGTQYF.

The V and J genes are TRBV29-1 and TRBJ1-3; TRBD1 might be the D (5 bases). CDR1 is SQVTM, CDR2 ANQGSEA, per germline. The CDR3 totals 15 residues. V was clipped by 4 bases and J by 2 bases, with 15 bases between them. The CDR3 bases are TGCAGCGTTGTTCGGCCCAGCAGGGCTGGAAACACCATATATTTT. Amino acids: CSVVRPSRAGNTIYF. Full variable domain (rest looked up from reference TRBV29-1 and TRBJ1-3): SAVISQKPSRDICQRGTSLTIQCQVDSQVTMMFWYRQQPGQSLTLIATANQGSEATYESGFVIDKFPISRPNLTFSTLTVSNMSPEDSSIYLCSVVRPSRAGNTIYFGEGSWLTVV.